This T cell receptor beta chain is from a study of blood T cell repertoires in COVID-19. Study context: Material from acute and convalescent COVID-19 was sourced from the United States, Italy and Spain. In each case, the material was cDNA or gDNA derived from T cells, B-cell-depleted T cells, or PBMCs.

The method was immunoSEQ multiplex PCR; TCRdb's version includes in-frame clones alone and lacks a portion of them. The sample lists approximately 210,000 clones, approximately 82% seen once, with approximately 4% in the top ten. The germline V gene encodes CDR1 SGHTA and CDR2 FQGNSA. V gave up 2 bases and J gave up 2 bases; unmatched junction bases: 5. This CDR3 spans 16 amino acids. The gene calls are TRBV7-2 and TRBJ2-3, with 9 bases fitting TRBD2. Sample: peripheral blood. The receptor was derived from a woman aged 80 or over with acute or convalescent COVID-19. The CDR3 sequence is CASSLLAGALTDTQYF. CDR3 coding DNA: TGTGCCAGCAGCTTATTAGCGGGGGCGCTCACAGATACGCAGTATTTT.